One sample yielded the 19 T cell receptor beta chains listed below, sequenced in a study of spatial heterogeneity in lung cancer. Time point of the sample: blood at routine non-recurrence follow-up after resection. Extraction of whole RNA from tumor, nontumor lung or frozen PBMC preceded unsorted sequencing. Via MiXCR, TCRdb re-called the 5' RACE reads, giving one row per CDR3 protein. The top ten hold around a sixth of the sample, which has some 120,000 distinct CDR3 sequences, 12% seen once. This specimen was PBMCs, taken at follow-up. Receptor source: a male donor with early-stage non-small cell lung cancer.

The chain couples TRBV6-5 to TRBJ1-2; the D is unclear. V lost 0 bases and J 5 bases, leaving 7 bases between the germline ends. CDR1 and CDR2 from the germline V gene are MNHEY and SVGAGI. This CDR3 has 13 residues. CDR3 nucleotides: TGTGCCAGCAGTTACTCGACAACTTATGGCTACACCTTC. Residues: CASSYSTTYGYTF.

The V and J genes are TRBV7-3 and TRBJ2-5, with D perhaps TRBD2 (6 bases). The V end lost 5 bases, the J end lost 5 bases, and 15 bases lay between the germline ends. The germline V gene encodes CDR1 SGHTA and CDR2 FQGTGA. CDR3 length: 14 residues. The CDR3 is CASSPRGGTETQYF. The CDR3 DNA sequence: TGTGCCAGCAGCCCTCGTGGGGGGACGGAGACCCAGTACTTC.

V usage is TRBV11-2 and J usage is TRBJ2-2; D possibly matches TRBD1 or TRBD2 (5 bases each). CDR3 length equals 13 residues. With 5 bases removed from V and 9 bases from J, the gap between germline ends came to 13 bases. Germline CDR1 SGHAT, CDR2 FQNNGV. CDR3 nucleotide sequence: TGTGCCAGCAGCCGAGTGGGGGTCCGGGAGCTGTTTTTT. It specifies CASSRVGVRELFF.

The chain uses TRBV7-7 and TRBJ2-1, with D uncertain. Trimming cost V 5 bases and J 0 bases, with 14 bases left between them. The CDR3 has 16 amino acids. The V gene's germline CDR1 is SSHAT and CDR2 FNYEAQ (reference sequence). CDR3 residues: CASSALSGHSYNEQFF. The CDR3 DNA follows: TGTGCCAGCAGCGCCCTCAGTGGCCACTCCTACAATGAGCAGTTCTTC.

This clonotype was observed many times. CDR3 sequence: CASSHQTGGLETQYF. As DNA, the CDR3 is TGCGCCAGCAGCCATCAAACAGGGGGCTTGGAGACCCAGTACTTC. V and J are TRBV4-1 and TRBJ2-5; 9 bases fit TRBD1. Germline loops: CDR1 MGHRA, CDR2 YSYEKL. The V segment lost 3 bases and the J segment 5 bases; nucleotides outside the gene matches: 7. The CDR3 runs to 15 residues.

The genes are TRBV12-3 or TRBV12-4 and TRBJ2-1; D may be TRBD1 or TRBD2 (5 bases each). Deletions cut 6 bases from V and 15 bases from J, with 21 bases between. This CDR3 spans 13 amino acids. The CDR3 spells CASSRTERGPRFF. CDR3 nucleotides: TGTGCCAGCAGCCGGACCGAACGGGGACCGCGGTTCTTC.

This chain connects TRBV6-5 to TRBJ1-5, with TRBD1 as a possible D gene (6 bases). Per the germline V gene, CDR1 is MNHEY and CDR2 is SVGAGI. The CDR3 is made up of 17 amino acids. Trimming took off 0 bases at V and 2 bases at J, with 14 bases between the two ends. In DNA form, the CDR3 reads TGTGCCAGCAGTTACTCAGGACAGTCCCACGGCAATCAGCCCCAGCATTTT. Residues: CASSYSGQSHGNQPQHF.

The chain employs TRBV6-6 and TRBJ1-1; TRBD1 matches at 7 bases. CDR3 length equals 18 residues. From germline, CDR1 is MNHNY and CDR2 SVGAGI (reference sequence). The V and J ends lost 5 bases and 0 bases, in that order; junction bases with no gene match: 15. This CDR3 reads CASSRDPGQINMNTEAFF. The CDR3, as DNA: TGTGCCAGCAGTCGCGATCCGGGACAGATAAACATGAACACTGAAGCTTTCTTT.

The chain carries TRBV6-2 or TRBV6-3 and TRBJ2-1; D is perhaps TRBD2 (5 bases). Germline loops: CDR1 MNHEY, CDR2 SVGEGT. The V gene lost 2 bases and the J gene lost 9 bases, with 8 bases spanning the gap. The CDR3 length is 12 residues. The chain's CDR3 is CASSYGLSEQFF. CDR3 DNA sequence: TGTGCCAGCAGTTACGGACTTTCTGAGCAGTTCTTC.

The chain employs TRBV2 and TRBJ1-5; D is perhaps TRBD1 (6 bases). Between the trimmed V and J ends, which lost 5 bases and 2 bases, there was a span of 10 bases. This CDR3 contains 14 residues. CDR1 is SNHLY, CDR2 FYNNEI, per germline. In DNA form, the CDR3 reads TGTGCCAGCAGTATAAGGACAGGCAATCAGCCCCAGCATTTT. The encoded protein is CASSIRTGNQPQHF. The variable domain in full, completed from reference TRBV2 and TRBJ1-5, reads EPEVTQTPSHQVTQMGQEVILRCVPISNHLYFYWYRQILGQKVEFLVSFYNNEISEKSEIFDDQFSVERPDGSNFTLKIRSTKLEDSAMYFCASSIRTGNQPQHFGDGTRLSIL.

The CDR3 loop reads CASSYKENQPQHF. CDR3 coding DNA: TGTGCCAGCAGTTATAAGGAGAATCAGCCCCAGCATTTT. The J gene is TRBJ1-5, the V gene TRBV2; the D is unclear. Trimming took off 5 bases at V and 4 bases at J, with 9 bases between the two ends. Germline V gene data show CDR1 as SNHLY and CDR2 as FYNNEI. This CDR3 comprises 13 residues.

V is TRBV5-4 and J is TRBJ2-4; 10 bases line up with TRBD2. Trimming cost V 3 bases and J 5 bases; bases outside gene matches: 5. This CDR3 region has 15 residues. Per germline, CDR1 SGHNT and CDR2 YYREEE (reference sequence). The CDR3 loop is CASSSGLAAQNIQYF. The CDR3 region has the DNA TGTGCCAGCAGCTCAGGACTAGCGGCGCAAAACATTCAGTACTTC. Together with reference TRBV5-4 and TRBJ2-4, the CDR3 gives the full variable domain: ETGVTQSPTHLIKTRGQQVTLRCSSQSGHNTVSWYQQALGQGPQFIFQYYREEENGRGNFPPRFSGLQFPNYSSELNVNALELDDSALYLCASSSGLAAQNIQYFGAGTRLSVL.

This clonotype occurred many times. The chain recombines TRBV11-2 with TRBJ2-7; 12 bases align to TRBD1. Trimming cost V 5 bases and J 7 bases; bases outside gene matches: 9. The CDR3 has 15 amino acids. The germline V gene encodes CDR1 SGHAT and CDR2 FQNNGV. CDR3 coding DNA: TGTGCCAGCAGCCAACCCGGGACAGGGGGCCGGGAGCAGTACTTC. Translated, it gives CASSQPGTGGREQYF.

The chain joins TRBV25-1 to TRBJ1-6; D ambiguous. V lost 4 bases and J lost 4, with 14 bases in between. CDR1 is MGHDK and CDR2 is SYGVNS in the germline V gene. There are 16 residues in the CDR3. This CDR3 reads CASSGLKTSYNSPLHF. CDR3 bases: TGTGCCAGCAGTGGCCTCAAGACAAGTTATAATTCACCCCTCCACTTT.

This chain uses TRBV4-2 with TRBJ1-5; D is uncertain. The CDR3 totals 13 residues. Between the trimmed V and J ends, which lost 4 bases and 4 bases, there was a span of 8 bases. Germline V gene lookup returns CDR1 LGHNA and CDR2 YNFKEQ. CDR3 in amino acids: CASSPRHNQPQHF. The CDR3, as DNA: TGTGCCAGCAGCCCTCGACATAATCAGCCCCAGCATTTT.

This clonotype has a count of ten or more. This chain uses TRBV9 with TRBJ1-5; D perhaps matches TRBD1 (6 bases). Looked up from germline, CDR1 is SGDLS and CDR2 is YYNGEE. Trimming took 0 bases from V and 5 from J, leaving 12 bases between them. This CDR3 has 15 amino acids. CDR3 coding DNA: TGTGCCAGCAGCGTAGGGCAGGGGTCTTATCAGCCCCAGCATTTT. This sequence encodes CASSVGQGSYQPQHF.

The chain uses TRBV11-3 and TRBJ1-1, with a possible D match to TRBD1 (5 bases). The V gene lost 1 base and the J gene lost 10 bases, with 13 bases spanning the gap. The CDR3 is 13 residues long. The V gene's germline CDR1 is SGHNT and CDR2 YENEEA. CDR3 sequence reads: CASSLGVSRGAFF. For the CDR3, the DNA is TGTGCCAGCAGCTTAGGGGTCTCTAGGGGAGCTTTCTTT. Complete variable domain (other parts from reference TRBV11-3 and TRBJ1-1): EAGVVQSPRYKIIEKKQPVAFWCNPISGHNTLYWYLQNLGQGPELLIRYENEEAVDDSQLPKDRFSAERLKGVDSTLKIQPAELGDSAVYLCASSLGVSRGAFFGQGTRLTVV.

In its sample, this clonotype was seen a few times. The chain carries TRBV25-1 and TRBJ2-1; D is unclear. CDR1 MGHDK and CDR2 SYGVNS come from the germline V gene. Trimming removed 2 bases from V and 5 bases from J, with 7 bases in between. The CDR3 runs 13 residues. The CDR3 sequence is CASSEIRNNEQFF. The CDR3 coding sequence is TGTGCCAGCAGTGAAATCCGTAACAATGAGCAGTTCTTC. Looking up the rest from reference TRBV25-1 and TRBJ2-1 gives the full variable domain: EADIYQTPRYLVIGTGKKITLECSQTMGHDKMYWYQQDPGMELHLIHYSYGVNSTEKGDLSSESTVSRIRTEHFPLTLESARPSHTSQYLCASSEIRNNEQFFGPGTRLTVL.

The V call is TRBV12-3 or TRBV12-4, the J call TRBJ1-5; D remains ambiguous. This CDR3 has 17 amino acids. Trimming left V 2 bases short and J 1 base short, with 15 bases between. For the CDR3, the DNA is TGTGCCAGCAGTTTACAGTCCGGAGGCAGCAGCAATCAGCCCCAGCATTTT. Its translation is CASSLQSGGSSNQPQHF.